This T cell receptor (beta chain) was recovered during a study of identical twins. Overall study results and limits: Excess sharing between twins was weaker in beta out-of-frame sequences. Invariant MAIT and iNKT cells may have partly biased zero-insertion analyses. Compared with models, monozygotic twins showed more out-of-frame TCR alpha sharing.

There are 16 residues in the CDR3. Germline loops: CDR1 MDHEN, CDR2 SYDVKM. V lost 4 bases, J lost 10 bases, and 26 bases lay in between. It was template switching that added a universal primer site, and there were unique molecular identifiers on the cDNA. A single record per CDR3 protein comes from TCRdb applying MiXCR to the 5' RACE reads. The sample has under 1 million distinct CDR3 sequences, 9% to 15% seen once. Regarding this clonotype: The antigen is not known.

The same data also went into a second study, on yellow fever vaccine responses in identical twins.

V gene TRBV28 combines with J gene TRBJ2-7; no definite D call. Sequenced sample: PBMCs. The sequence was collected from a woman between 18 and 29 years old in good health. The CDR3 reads CASSSVGASVLRLQYF. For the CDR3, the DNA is TGTGCCAGCAGTTCGGTGGGCGCATCAGTTCTCCGGCTTCAGTACTTC.